The 21 T cell receptor beta chains reported below all come from one sample, sequenced in a study of T cell repertoires in cytomegalovirus infection (dated by TCRdb to the late 2010s). TCRdb names Illumina HiSeq 1500 as the instrument used. TCRdb itself trimmed the public reads at Q25 with fastp, ran MiXCR and retained productive beta chains. Records with the same CDR3 protein are collapsed into one entry carrying the most frequent genes and DNA. In this sample the table shows 900,000 to 950,000 distinct CDR3 sequences, more than 25% of which occur a single time. The ten largest account for over 11% of the sample. Their antigens remain unidentified. The treatment or condition label here, explained by the study, means: in vitro stimulation with specific CMV peptide epitopes to enrich CMV-specific T cells. Here the sequenced sample was cultured CD8+ T cells from PBMCs, taken from culture after CMV antigen stimulation. The receptors derive from a human donor in good health (CMV status not recorded). Some clones in this sample may be carry-over from other donors' samples.

This chain uses TRBV10-3 with TRBJ2-3, with 8 bases lining up with TRBD2. The CDR3 extends over 16 amino acids. Germline V gene sequence: CDR1 ENHRY, CDR2 SYGVKD. Germline trimming cut 7 bases from V and 2 bases from J; bases unmatched to any gene: 11. Here the CDR3 reads CAITSGRGVDTDTQYF. In DNA, the CDR3 is TGTGCCATCACCTCCGGGCGGGGGGTAGACACAGATACGCAGTATTTT.

This clonotype was seen more than once but under ten times. This chain links TRBV5-5 with TRBJ1-1; D call uncertain. This CDR3 has 13 amino acids. V lost 5 bases to trimming and J lost 4 bases, with 12 bases between them. CDR1 SGHKS and CDR2 YYEKEE come from the germline V gene (reference sequence). The CDR3 sequence is CASRLLFGTEAFF. The CDR3 bases are TGTGCCAGCAGGCTCCTCTTCGGCACTGAAGCTTTCTTT.

The sample holds a few counts of this clonotype. This sequence joins TRBV20-1 and TRBJ2-2; 12 bases fit TRBD2. Unmatched junction bases numbered 16, after V lost 2 bases and J lost 0 bases. The length of the CDR3 is 21 residues. Germline loops: CDR1 DFQATT, CDR2 SNEGSKA (reference sequence). For the CDR3, the DNA is TGCAGTGCTAGATTCAATCCGGGACAACGGACTAGCGGGGCGAACACCGGGGAGCTGTTTTTT. This gives the protein CSARFNPGQRTSGANTGELFF.

This clonotype was observed at least ten times. The chain uses TRBV7-2 and TRBJ2-1, with no clear D. Trimming removed 3 bases from V and 6 bases from J, with 9 bases in between. CDR3 size: 13 residues. CDR1 and CDR2 (germline): SGHTA, FQGNSA. In DNA, the CDR3 is TGTGCCAGCAGCTTCCTGGAGTTCAATGAGCAGTTCTTC. Residues: CASSFLEFNEQFF.

This clonotype was counted only a few times. V is TRBV7-9 and J is TRBJ2-3, with D perhaps TRBD2 (6 bases). Looked up from germline, CDR1 is SEHNR and CDR2 is FQNEAQ (reference sequence). V lost 2 bases and J lost 2, with 11 bases in between. This CDR3 region has 15 residues. CDR3 bases: TGTGCCAGCAGCTTACGGGGAGGAGACACAGATACGCAGTATTTT. It is translated as CASSLRGGDTDTQYF.

The chain combines TRBV7-8 with TRBJ2-3, with TRBD2 identical over 9 bases. Losses at the gene ends were 5 bases for V and 4 bases for J; bases not matched to a gene: 7. Germline values: CDR1 SGHVS, CDR2 FQNEAQ. There are 15 residues in the CDR3. The CDR3 is CASSLYAGGPDTQYF. CDR3 nucleotides: TGTGCCAGCAGCCTTTATGCGGGGGGGCCAGATACGCAGTATTTT.

The rearrangement uses TRBV5-6 and TRBJ1-2; a weak D match, TRBD1 (5 bases). This CDR3 is built from 18 residues. The V gene lost 4 bases and the J gene lost 4 bases, with 26 bases spanning the gap. In germline, CDR1 is SGHDT, CDR2 YYEEEE. The CDR3 is CASSPIRDVLLMFYGYTF. The CDR3 DNA is TGTGCCAGCAGCCCGATCCGGGACGTCCTGCTAATGTTCTATGGCTACACCTTC. The full variable domain, rest sourced from reference TRBV5-6 and TRBJ1-2, is DAGVTQSPTHLIKTRGQQVTLRCSPKSGHDTVSWYQQALGQGPQFIFQYYEEEERQRGNFPDRFSGHQFPNYSSELNVNALLLGDSALYLCASSPIRDVLLMFYGYTFGSGTRLTVV.

The J gene is TRBJ2-5, the V gene TRBV4-1, with unresolved D. CDR1 is MGHRA and CDR2 is YSYEKL in the germline V gene. The CDR3 sequence is 14 residues long. V lost 3 bases and J lost 5, with 13 bases in between. The CDR3 region has the DNA TGCGCCAGCAGCCAGGGCCCCCCTGGGGAGACCCAGTACTTC. It is translated as CASSQGPPGETQYF.

The J gene is TRBJ2-1, the V gene TRBV27, with D perhaps TRBD2 (5 bases). Germline V gene lookup returns CDR1 MNHEY and CDR2 SMNVEV (reference sequence). Trimming left V 8 bases short and J 3 bases short, with 11 bases between. The CDR3 totals 13 residues. In nucleotides, the CDR3 is TGTGCCAGCGGACGGGGATTCTACAATGAGCAGTTCTTC. Its translation: CASGRGFYNEQFF.

This chain uses TRBV6-8 with TRBJ1-1; D is possibly TRBD1 (6 bases). This CDR3 spans 17 amino acids. V lost 1 base to trimming and J lost 3 bases, with 18 bases between them. The germline CDR1 and CDR2 sequences are MNHGY and SAAAGT. The CDR3 here is CASSYYPPPGDHTEAFF. The CDR3 coding sequence is TGTGCCAGCAGTTACTACCCCCCCCCAGGGGACCACACTGAAGCTTTCTTT.

This clonotype was found many times. The gene calls are TRBV7-8 and TRBJ2-1; D is unclear. Germline CDR1 and CDR2: SGHVS and FQNEAQ. This CDR3 has 15 residues. Trimming removed 3 bases from V and 4 bases from J, with 13 bases in between. The CDR3 coding sequence is TGTGCCAGCAGCTTCTGGCGAAGAAGTTACAATGAGCAGTTCTTC. Translated: CASSFWRRSYNEQFF.

The CDR3 DNA reads as TGTGCCAGCAGCTTAAGAGGACAAACCTACAATGAGCAGTTCTTC. Protein: CASSLRGQTYNEQFF. The chain is built from TRBV7-3 and TRBJ2-1; weak D call: TRBD1 (5 bases). V dropped 1 base and J dropped 2 bases, with 9 bases sitting between them. CDR1 is SGHTA, CDR2 FQGTGA, per germline. The CDR3 sequence is 15 residues long.

The gene calls are TRBV6-6 and TRBJ1-2, with D hard to call. Germline V gene sequence: CDR1 MNHNY, CDR2 SVGAGI (reference sequence). With 6 bases removed from V and 7 bases from J, the gap between germline ends came to 18 bases. The CDR3 covers 14 residues. CDR3 in amino acids: CASSQRFVDGGYTF. CDR3 coding DNA: TGTGCCAGCAGCCAGAGGTTCGTTGACGGTGGCTACACCTTC.

This clonotype was seen more than once but under ten times. This sequence joins TRBV27 and TRBJ1-5; D gene uncertain. The V end lost 1 base, the J end lost 6 bases, and 7 bases lay between the germline ends. Germline CDR1 reads MNHEY; CDR2 reads SMNVEV (reference sequence). There are 13 residues in the CDR3. CDR3 sequence (DNA): TGTGCCAGCAGTTTATATAGGGCTCAGCCCCAGCATTTT. Translating gives CASSLYRAQPQHF.

This clonotype has a count of ten or more. This chain joins TRBV7-8 and TRBJ1-6; the D gene is possibly TRBD1 (5 bases). Trimming stripped 0 bases from V and 10 bases from J, with 7 bases between. Germline V gene sequence: CDR1 SGHVS, CDR2 FQNEAQ. The CDR3 extends over 13 amino acids. The CDR3 sequence: CASSLARGSPLHF. The CDR3 nucleotides are TGTGCCAGCAGCTTAGCGAGGGGCTCACCCCTCCACTTT.

This clonotype was seen only a few times. The DNA is omitted, as the CDR3 cannot be located on it reliably, and the CDR3 follows TCRdb's listing. CDR3 sequence: CISVSEARTGINEQFF. This rearrangement joins TRBV7-5 to TRBJ2-1; TRBD1 is taken as the D call from the table, unchecked against the DNA. TRBV7-5 is a pseudogene locus. The CDR3 sequence runs 16 residues, both termini included.

This clonotype was observed at least ten times. This chain connects TRBV7-6 to TRBJ2-1; 9 bases match TRBD2. Trimming at V came to 5 bases and at J to 4 bases, leaving 9 bases not matched to a gene. The CDR3 contains 16 residues. The V gene's germline CDR1 is SGHVS and CDR2 FNYEAQ. For the CDR3, the DNA is TGTGCCAGCAGCCCCATTAGCGGGGGTGTTTACAATGAGCAGTTCTTC. Translated: CASSPISGGVYNEQFF.

This clonotype has ten or more counts. The chain uses TRBV2 and TRBJ2-1; D may be TRBD2 (5 bases). The germline V gene encodes CDR1 SNHLY and CDR2 FYNNEI. This CDR3 spans 14 amino acids. Trimming removed 6 bases at V and 0 bases at J, with 9 bases between. The CDR3, as DNA: TGTGCCAGCAGCTGGGAGAGCTCCTACAATGAGCAGTTCTTC. It translates to CASSWESSYNEQFF.

This clonotype was counted only a few times. The V and J genes are TRBV7-9 and TRBJ1-4, with D possibly being TRBD1 (6 bases). Between the trimmed V and J ends, which lost 5 bases and 3 bases, there was a span of 16 bases. The CDR3 is made up of 16 amino acids. Germline V gives CDR1 SEHNR, CDR2 FQNEAQ (reference sequence). CDR3 DNA: TGTGCCAGCAGCCCAACAAACAGGGCCGCTAATGAAAAACTGTTTTTT. This encodes CASSPTNRAANEKLFF.

The rearrangement links TRBV18 to TRBJ2-2, with no clear D. The length of the CDR3 is 16 residues. Germline-derived CDR1 and CDR2 are KGHSH and LQKENI. Trimming removed 2 bases from V and 5 bases from J, with 15 bases in between. This CDR3 reads CASSPGPGRWTGELFF. The CDR3 region has the DNA TGTGCCAGCTCACCAGGACCAGGAAGGTGGACCGGGGAGCTGTTTTTT. The full variable domain, in which reference TRBV18 and TRBJ2-2 provide the parts outside the CDR3, is NAGVMQNPRHLVRRRGQEARLRCSPMKGHSHVYWYRQLPEEGLKFMVYLQKENIIDESGMPKERFSAEFPKEGPSILRIQQVVRGDSAAYFCASSPGPGRWTGELFFGEGSRLTVL.

The chain joins TRBV4-3 to TRBJ2-1; D tentatively fits TRBD1 or TRBD2 (5 bases each). Germline CDR1 reads LGHNA; CDR2 reads YSLEER. Trimming took off 3 bases at V and 6 bases at J, with 9 bases between the two ends. The CDR3 has 13 residues. This CDR3 reads CASSHGDGNEQFF. Written as DNA, the CDR3 is TGCGCCAGCAGCCATGGGGACGGCAATGAGCAGTTCTTC.